This TCR beta chain originates from a study of Ad26.COV2.S vaccination and SARS-CoV-2 variants. Study-level background: Intramuscularly, Ad26.COV2.S was given either once or twice, 56 days apart.

Concerning this clone: The antigen is undetermined.

The study, taken as a whole, reports: The study found higher spike-specific TCR breadth in vaccine than placebo recipients.

Assay: immunoSEQ multiplex PCR; the TCRdb copy retains only in-frame clones and omits some. The profile covers 400,000 or so clones, with approximately 86% appearing a single time and 3.5% taken by the ten largest. With 0 bases removed from V and 0 bases from J, the gap between germline ends came to 11 bases. The germline CDR1 and CDR2 sequences are GTSNPN and SVGIG (reference sequence). This CDR3 is 15 amino acids long. This sample's treatment: over 15 received Ad26.COV2.S at low or high dose, single or two shots; about five received placebo; per-sample allocation not given. Samples analyzed were those drawn on day 63 after the first vaccine or placebo injection.

The receptor was isolated from a person between 18 and 65 years old who received the Ad26.COV2.S COVID-19 vaccine or a placebo. Sample: peripheral blood, taken in a trial of Ad26.COV2.S vaccine versus placebo. The V call is TRBV30, the J call TRBJ1-1, with D possibly being TRBD1 (5 bases). The CDR3 protein is CAWSVQLGVNTEAFF. The CDR3 DNA sequence: TGTGCCTGGAGTGTACAGCTGGGGGTGAACACTGAAGCTTTCTTT.